A single sample is the source of the 8 T cell receptor beta chains below, sequenced in a study of post-analysis software for immune sequencing data. No antigen has been identified for these receptors. Included in the TCR beta cDNA libraries were unique molecular identifiers. TCRdb analysed the PCR reads with MiXCR anew, one entry per CDR3 protein. The repertoire has hundreds of thousands of distinct CDR3 sequences, 44% of them found once; the top ten carry more than 1.5%. Findings and limits, study-wide: Patients had higher frequencies than controls of four to six TRBV segments, including TRBV5-6, TRBV5-1 and TRBV20-1.

Sequenced input: blood. The origin of the receptors is a girl aged 10 to 17 with multiple sclerosis.

This clonotype was seen a handful of times. The V call is TRBV20-1, the J call TRBJ2-7, with 8 bases lining up with TRBD2. With 0 bases clipped from V and 1 base from J, the junction kept 5 bases outside the gene matches. The V gene's germline CDR1 is DFQATT and CDR2 SNEGSKA (reference sequence). This CDR3 comprises 15 residues. The CDR3 DNA reads as TGCAGTGCTAGAGATTGGAGCGGGGGTTCCTACGAGCAGTACTTC. Encoded protein: CSARDWSGGSYEQYF.

In this sample, this clonotype turned up a few times. An end of the junction differs from the germline gene, which may be a read error. This rearrangement joins TRBV7-8 to TRBJ2-7; 12 nucleotides line up with TRBD2. Germline CDR1 and CDR2: SGHVS and FQNEAQ. CDR3 size: 14 residues. CDR3 protein: CASSLAGGKREQYF. In DNA, the CDR3 is TGTGCCAGCAGCCTAGCGGGGGGGAAGAGGGAGCAGTACTTC.

The chain combines TRBV5-6 with TRBJ1-1; a possible D gene is TRBD1 (5 bases). V lost 4 bases to trimming and J lost 5 bases, with 18 bases between them. CDR1 is SGHDT and CDR2 is YYEEEE in the germline V gene. The CDR3 is made up of 15 amino acids. DNA of the CDR3: TGTGCCAGCAGCACGACCCCGGGACTACTTACTGAAGCTTTCTTT. Protein product: CASSTTPGLLTEAFF.

The chain joins TRBV6-1 to TRBJ1-1; D perhaps matches TRBD1 (5 bases). Germline V gives CDR1 MNHNS, CDR2 SASEGT. Trimming removed 8 bases from V and 0 bases from J, with 22 bases in between. There are 17 residues in the CDR3. The CDR3 sequence: CASSDPPGGRMNTEAFF. CDR3 nucleotides: TGTGCCAGCTCCGACCCACCTGGGGGACGGATGAACACTGAAGCTTTCTTT.

In its sample, this clonotype was seen once. The V gene is TRBV20-1, the J gene TRBJ2-7, with 11 bases fitting TRBD2. CDR3 length equals 15 residues. The V gene's germline CDR1 is DFQATT and CDR2 SNEGSKA (reference sequence). The junction had 7 bases not matched to a gene; V was cut back by 6 bases and J by 0 bases. CDR3 protein: CSAFLTSGVSYEQYF. CDR3 bases: TGCAGTGCCTTCTTGACTAGCGGGGTCTCCTACGAGCAGTACTTC.

The CDR3 DNA follows: TGTGCCAGCAGCGGTACAGGGCGGCTAGCCTACGAGCAGTACTTC. It specifies CASSGTGRLAYEQYF. The chain recombines TRBV6-1 with TRBJ2-4; possible D gene TRBD1, 6 bases. TRBJ2-7 explains the end of the DNA better; the J call may be wrong. CDR1 MNHNS and CDR2 SASEGT come from the germline V gene. The CDR3 contains 15 residues.

CDR3 coding DNA: TGCAGCGTTGAGGAACAGGGTCCGGAGACCCAGTACTTC. Translated: CSVEEQGPETQYF. The chain has TRBV29-1 and TRBJ2-5; TRBD1 is a possible D gene (6 bases). Between the trimmed V and J ends, which lost 3 bases and 5 bases, there was a span of 13 bases. Germline assignment: CDR1 SQVTM and CDR2 ANQGSEA. CDR3 length: 13 residues.

This clonotype was seen a handful of times. The chain links TRBV4-2 to TRBJ1-4; TRBD1 might be the D (5 bases). CDR3 length: 20 residues. V gave up 1 base and J gave up 0 bases, with 21 bases separating them. Germline lookup yields CDR1 LGHNA and CDR2 YNFKEQ. The CDR3 spells CASSQVKPLGTGATNEKLFF. In nucleotides, the CDR3 is TGTGCCAGCAGCCAAGTTAAACCTCTCGGGACGGGTGCAACTAATGAAAAACTGTTTTTT.